Sequencing of this T cell receptor (beta chain) was carried out in a study of identical twins. A single record per CDR3 protein comes from TCRdb applying MiXCR to the 5' RACE reads. The sample includes 700,000 or so distinct CDR3 sequences, about 20% of them seen just once. This CDR3 spans 14 amino acids. CDR1 is SGHDT and CDR2 is YYEEEE in the germline V gene. V gave up 0 bases and J gave up 6 bases, with 10 bases separating them. This same sample was also part of a study on T cells expressing NK-cell markers. That source reports: More than 5 donors carried dominant NKG2C+ clonotypes that made up roughly 1.0-7.0% of their CD8+ T cells.

Specimen: PBMCs. The rearrangement links TRBV5-6 to TRBJ2-1; D uncertain. The receptor's source is a woman aged 18-35 years in good health. In DNA form, the CDR3 reads TGTGCCAGCAGCTTGGGGCTCTACTGCAATGAGCAGTTCTTC. Amino acids: CASSLGLYCNEQFF.